Presented here are 24 T cell receptor beta chains from one specimen sequenced in a study of blood T cell repertoires in COVID-19. TCRdb's copy holds only in-frame clones and misses some; the assay was immunoSEQ multiplex PCR. The sample consists of just over 300,000 clones, 85% to 90% of them appearing once. Sample: peripheral blood. These receptor sequences come from a woman aged 25 to 39 with COVID-19, enrolled during active disease.

CDR3 DNA: TGTGCCAGCAGCGCCGACAGGGGGTTAAGCAATGAGCAGTTCTTC. Amino acids: CASSADRGLSNEQFF. The chain carries TRBV7-7 and TRBJ2-1, with 9 bases lining up with TRBD1. Germline CDR1 reads SSHAT; CDR2 reads FNYEAQ (reference sequence). Unmatched junction bases numbered 8, after V lost 5 bases and J lost 6 bases. The CDR3 has 15 residues.

The V and J genes are TRBV6-6 and TRBJ1-3; 8 bases fit TRBD1. Germline lookup yields CDR1 MNHNY and CDR2 SVGAGI (reference sequence). The V and J ends lost 6 bases and 0 bases, in that order; junction bases with no gene match: 7. The CDR3 has 16 residues. The CDR3 DNA reads TGTGCCAGCAGGATGGACAGGGTGGACTCTGGAAACACCATATATTTT. Translation: CASRMDRVDSGNTIYF.

The gene calls are TRBV19 and TRBJ1-2; maybe TRBD1 (6 bases). The V gene's germline CDR1 is LNHDA and CDR2 SQIVND (reference sequence). CDR3 length: 14 amino acids. V was shortened by 7 bases and J by 0 bases, with 12 bases between the two germline ends. The CDR3 sequence: CASTPGHSNYGYTF. The CDR3 coding sequence is TGTGCCAGTACCCCGGGACACTCTAACTATGGCTACACCTTC.

The chain employs TRBV7-2 and TRBJ2-7; 12 nucleotides align to TRBD2. The germline CDR1 and CDR2 sequences are SGHTA and FQGNSA. V gave up 2 bases and J gave up 4 bases; unmatched junction bases: 9. This CDR3 comprises 17 residues. The CDR3 loop is CASSLIMGLAGLYEQYF. CDR3 bases: TGTGCCAGCAGCTTAATAATGGGACTAGCGGGTCTTTACGAGCAGTACTTC.

The chain employs TRBV5-1 and TRBJ1-2; 7 bases line up with TRBD1. Germline loops: CDR1 SGHRS, CDR2 YFSETQ. The CDR3 runs 15 residues. Trimming took 4 bases from V and 4 from J; bases not matched to a gene: 10. The CDR3 reads CASSVTGQMFYGYTF. CDR3 in DNA: TGCGCCAGCAGCGTAACGGGACAGATGTTCTATGGCTACACCTTC.

This chain joins TRBV5-1 and TRBJ1-1; 7 bases line up with TRBD1. The CDR3 consists of 13 residues. Germline V gene sequence: CDR1 SGHRS, CDR2 YFSETQ. V gave up 4 bases and J gave up 1 base; unmatched junction bases: 1. The CDR3 DNA follows: TGCGCCAGCAGCGACAGGGCGAACACTGAAGCTTTCTTT. It encodes CASSDRANTEAFF.

The gene calls are TRBV3-1 (or the pseudogene TRBV3-2) and TRBJ2-4; possible D gene TRBD1, 6 bases. The length of the CDR3 is 15 residues. Between the trimmed V and J ends, which lost 0 bases and 9 bases, there was a span of 15 bases. Germline CDR1 and CDR2: LGHDT and YNNKEL (reference sequence). The CDR3: CASSQDGTMGSIQYF. The DNA of the CDR3 is TGTGCCAGCAGCCAAGACGGGACAATGGGAAGCATTCAGTACTTC.

The gene calls are TRBV6-1 and TRBJ1-4; D unclear. This CDR3 has 14 residues. Germline V gene sequence: CDR1 MNHNS, CDR2 SASEGT. V shed 2 bases and J shed 4 bases, with 8 bases lying between them. CDR3 sequence (DNA): TGTGCCAGCAGTGAATTGGGCTATAATGAAAAACTGTTTTTT. Protein sequence: CASSELGYNEKLFF.

The CDR3: CASSEYNTAPKDGYTF. In nucleotides, the CDR3 is TGTGCCAGCAGTGAATATAACACAGCCCCGAAGGATGGCTACACCTTC. This chain connects TRBV25-1 to TRBJ1-2; D gene uncertain. Per the germline V gene, CDR1 is MGHDK and CDR2 is SYGVNS. V lost 0 bases and J 6 bases, leaving 17 bases between the germline ends. The CDR3 sequence is 16 residues long.

The chain has TRBV10-2 and TRBJ2-2, with a weak D call TRBD2 (6 bases). There are 13 residues in the CDR3. CDR1 is WSHSY, CDR2 SAAADI, per germline. Trimming removed 7 bases from V and 0 bases from J, with 6 bases in between. The CDR3, as DNA: TGCGCCAGCAAGCGGGCGAACACCGGGGAGCTGTTTTTT. Its protein product is CASKRANTGELFF.

The chain links TRBV6-1 to TRBJ2-2; 10 bases map to TRBD2. Trimming cost V 1 base and J 3 bases; bases outside gene matches: 2. Looked up from germline, CDR1 is MNHNS and CDR2 is SASEGT. The CDR3 spans 16 residues. CDR3 in DNA: TGTGCCAGCAGTGAAGTTCTAGCGGGGGACACCGGGGAGCTGTTTTTT. Its translation is CASSEVLAGDTGELFF.

The rearrangement uses TRBV5-1 and TRBJ1-6; the D is unclear. The V end was cut by 3 bases, the J end by 9 bases, with 10 bases between. Germline CDR1 SGHRS, CDR2 YFSETQ. The CDR3 has 13 amino acids. This chain's CDR3 is CASSYEGSSPLHF. CDR3 in DNA: TGCGCCAGCAGCTATGAGGGAAGTTCACCCCTCCACTTT. Based on the CDR3 plus reference TRBV5-1 and TRBJ1-6, the full variable domain is KAGVTQTPRYLIKTRGQQVTLSCSPISGHRSVSWYQQTPGQGLQFLFEYFSETQRNKGNFPGRFSGRQFSNSRSEMNVSTLELGDSALYLCASSYEGSSPLHFGNGTRLTVT.

The chain has TRBV19 and TRBJ2-7; TRBD1 matches 7 bases. Germline V CDR1 and CDR2: LNHDA, SQIVND (reference sequence). The CDR3 runs to 12 residues. With V trimmed by 6 bases and J by 2 bases, 1 base remained unmatched. DNA for the CDR3: TGTGCCAGTAGCCAGGGGGCCTACGAGCAGTACTTC. Residues: CASSQGAYEQYF.

The J gene is TRBJ1-1, the V gene TRBV21-1; the D call TRBD1 from the table was never checked on the DNA. TRBV21-1 is a listed pseudogene. CDR3 length equals 12 residues. CDR3 coding DNA: TGTGCCAGCAGCACTAAGGGGCCGTTGGCTTTCTTT. Residues: CASSTKGPLAFF.

The rearrangement links TRBV5-1 to TRBJ1-2, with no clear D. CDR1 is SGHRS, CDR2 YFSETQ, per germline. The CDR3 consists of 13 residues. The V end was cut by 0 bases, the J end by 7 bases, with 10 bases between. CDR3 loop: CASSLDGWSGYTF. The CDR3, as DNA: TGCGCCAGCAGCTTGGATGGGTGGAGTGGCTACACCTTC. The full variable domain, with the rest looked up from reference TRBV5-1 and TRBJ1-2, is KAGVTQTPRYLIKTRGQQVTLSCSPISGHRSVSWYQQTPGQGLQFLFEYFSETQRNKGNFPGRFSGRQFSNSRSEMNVSTLELGDSALYLCASSLDGWSGYTFGSGTRLTVV.

This clone has only one observation. The chain carries TRBV5-6 and TRBJ1-5; 7 bases map to TRBD1. The CDR3 totals 16 residues. Germline CDR1 is SGHDT and CDR2 is YYEEEE. With V trimmed by 0 bases and J by 7 bases, 10 bases remained unmatched. The CDR3 sequence is CASSLEGSQGDQPQHF. CDR3 in DNA: TGTGCCAGCAGCTTGGAAGGTTCTCAGGGGGACCAGCCCCAGCATTTT.

This clone was counted between two and nine times. The chain is built from TRBV30 and TRBJ1-3; tentatively, D is TRBD1 (6 bases). The CDR3 is made up of 14 amino acids. Trimming removed 1 base at V and 1 base at J, with 8 bases between. Germline CDR1 reads GTSNPN; CDR2 reads SVGIG (reference sequence). CDR3 in DNA: TGTGCCTGGAGTGCCGGACAGTCTGGAAACACCATATATTTT. It is translated as CAWSAGQSGNTIYF.

The chain carries TRBV7-9 and TRBJ1-6; D ambiguous. The germline V gene encodes CDR1 SEHNR and CDR2 FQNEAQ (reference sequence). This CDR3 comprises 15 residues. Deletions cut 1 base from V and 6 bases from J, with 10 bases between. CDR3 sequence (DNA): TGTGCCAGCAGCTTAGTACTGTCCGGTAATTCACCCCTCCACTTT. It encodes CASSLVLSGNSPLHF.

This clone appeared a few times. CDR3: CASSLAGGSYEQYF. The CDR3 bases are TGTGCCAGCAGTTTAGCGGGGGGCTCCTACGAGCAGTACTTC. J is TRBJ2-7 and V is TRBV6-2 or TRBV6-3; TRBD2 matches 10 bases. CDR1 is MNHEY and CDR2 is SVGEGT in the germline V gene. J gave up 0 bases and V 4 bases, and 0 bases lay outside the gene matches. The CDR3 is 14 residues long.

The chain joins TRBV5-1 to TRBJ2-2; TRBD1 is a possible D gene (5 bases). This CDR3 has 15 residues. Trimming pared 0 bases from V and 6 bases from J, leaving 12 bases between. Germline CDR1 SGHRS, CDR2 YFSETQ. CDR3 bases: TGCGCCAGCAGCTTGGTAGGGGCCTCCTCCGGGGAGCTGTTTTTT. As protein: CASSLVGASSGELFF.

This clone was detected only once. This chain uses TRBV5-4 with TRBJ2-2, with D possibly being TRBD1 (6 bases). Trimming removed 4 bases at V and 8 bases at J, with 9 bases between. Germline V gene data show CDR1 as SGHNT and CDR2 as YYREEE (reference sequence). CDR3 length: 12 residues. The CDR3 coding sequence is TGTGCCAGCAGCATCGACAGGGGGGAGCTGTTTTTT. Encoded protein: CASSIDRGELFF.

The V gene is TRBV6-5, the J gene TRBJ2-2; no firm D call. Germline CDR1 and CDR2: MNHEY and SVGAGI. V shed 6 bases and J shed 6 bases, with 11 bases lying between them. The CDR3 loop spans 13 amino acids. The DNA of the CDR3 is TGTGCCAGCAGCGGGTTGGGTTCCGGGGAGCTGTTTTTT. Translation gives CASSGLGSGELFF.

This chain uses TRBV28 with TRBJ1-5, with D possibly TRBD1 on 6 matching bases. This CDR3 has 15 residues. The germline V and J ends were trimmed by 5 bases and 7 bases, with 18 bases remaining between them. The germline CDR1 and CDR2 sequences are MDHEN and SYDVKM. The CDR3 reads CASSRIGGPRQPQHF. CDR3 coding DNA: TGTGCCAGCAGTCGCATCGGGGGGCCCAGACAGCCCCAGCATTTT.

The chain employs TRBV6-5 and TRBJ1-6; TRBD1 matches 8 bases. The J segment lost 7 bases and the V segment lost 6 bases, leaving 5 bases of the junction unmatched. Germline lookup yields CDR1 MNHEY and CDR2 SVGAGI. The CDR3 consists of 14 residues. The CDR3 protein is CASSRGQGNSPLHF. CDR3 coding DNA: TGTGCCAGCAGCCGAGGACAGGGAAATTCACCCCTCCACTTT.